These 22 T cell receptor beta chains originate from one sample sequenced in a study of CD8+ T cells in alopecia areata. Stated treatment: oral pan-JAK inhibitor, 5-10 mg twice daily. Extracted RNA was reverse transcribed, and the resulting cDNA served as sequencing template. TCRdb's copy holds only in-frame clones and misses some; the assay was immunoSEQ multiplex PCR. The top ten clones hold under 2% of a sample with about 290,000 clones, roughly 64% of them seen once. The sequenced sample was CD4+ T cells sorted from blood, obtained at week 24, from a patient treated with tofacitinib. These receptors were obtained from a human donor with alopecia areata.

V gene TRBV5-4 combines with J gene TRBJ2-3; 12 bases fit TRBD2. CDR3 length equals 15 residues. Germline loops: CDR1 SGHNT, CDR2 YYREEE (reference sequence). V lost 3 bases, J lost 6 bases, and 5 bases stayed unmatched. Here the CDR3 reads CASSSSGGALDTQYF. DNA for the CDR3: TGTGCCAGCAGCTCTAGCGGGGGGGCCTTGGATACGCAGTATTTT.

The sample holds a few counts of this clone. The chain recombines TRBV6-1 with TRBJ1-6; possible D gene TRBD1, 5 bases. From germline, CDR1 is MNHNS and CDR2 SASEGT. V lost 3 bases to trimming and J lost 10 bases, with 10 bases between them. The CDR3 covers 13 residues. For the CDR3, the DNA is TGTGCCAGCAGTGATAGTAGGGGATCACCCCTCCACTTT. The encoded protein is CASSDSRGSPLHF.

The rearrangement uses TRBV30 and TRBJ1-2, with D unclear. This CDR3 comprises 12 residues. V gave up 5 bases and J gave up 4 bases, with 11 bases separating them. CDR1 is GTSNPN, CDR2 SVGIG, per germline (reference sequence). The CDR3 DNA sequence: TGTGCCTGGTATCGGGTCATCTATGGCTACACCTTC. This codes for CAWYRVIYGYTF.

V usage is TRBV5-1 and J usage is TRBJ1-5, with 8 bases that match TRBD1. V lost 4 bases and J lost 6; bases outside the gene matches: 9. The CDR3 covers 15 residues. Germline values: CDR1 SGHRS, CDR2 YFSETQ. The CDR3 loop reads CASSPGRGQGQPQHF. The CDR3 DNA follows: TGCGCCAGCAGCCCAGGCAGGGGGCAGGGTCAGCCCCAGCATTTT.

The rearrangement uses TRBV5-6 and TRBJ2-2, with D perhaps matching TRBD1 (6 bases). This CDR3 is built from 13 residues. Germline V gene sequence: CDR1 SGHDT, CDR2 YYEEEE. Trimming shortened V by 2 bases and J by 6 bases, and 8 bases separated the two germline ends. The CDR3 coding sequence is TGTGCCAGCAGCTTACAGGGAGCCGGGGAGCTGTTTTTT. Translated: CASSLQGAGELFF.

This chain connects TRBV6-5 to TRBJ1-1; D is undetermined. Germline V gene lookup returns CDR1 MNHEY and CDR2 SVGAGI. Trimming took off 10 bases at V and 6 bases at J, with 18 bases between the two ends. CDR3 size: 13 residues. CDR3 amino acids: CATETAPGAEAFF. The DNA of the CDR3 is TGTGCCACGGAAACAGCCCCTGGGGCTGAAGCTTTCTTT.

The rearrangement uses TRBV7-6 and TRBJ1-1; no reliable D call. The length of the CDR3 is 12 residues. V lost 0 bases and J 5 bases, leaving 4 bases between the germline ends. CDR1 is SGHVS, CDR2 FNYEAQ, per germline. The CDR3 protein is CASSLAGTEAFF. The CDR3 DNA sequence: TGTGCCAGCAGCTTAGCCGGGACTGAAGCTTTCTTT. The full variable domain, rest sourced from reference TRBV7-6 and TRBJ1-1, is GAGVSQSPRYKVTKRGQDVALRCDPISGHVSLYWYRQALGQGPEFLTYFNYEAQQDKSGLPNDRFSAERPEGSISTLTIQRTEQRDSAMYRCASSLAGTEAFFGQGTRLTVV.

Notes on this clone: The same CDR3 is also encoded by other DNA sequences in this sample. This chain connects TRBV7-9 to TRBJ2-5; 9 bases align to TRBD2. CDR1 and CDR2 from the germline V gene are SEHNR and FQNEAQ (reference sequence). J lost 2 bases, V lost 0 bases, and 4 bases had no gene match. CDR3 size: 16 residues. Written as DNA, the CDR3 is TGTGCCAGCAGCTTAGCACTAGCGGGCGTGCAAGAGACCCAGTACTTC. Translation gives CASSLALAGVQETQYF.

This clone has more than one count but fewer than ten. J is TRBJ2-5 and V is TRBV7-9, with a possible D match to TRBD1 (6 bases). CDR1 and CDR2 (germline): SEHNR, FQNEAQ (reference sequence). V lost 5 bases and J lost 0, with 10 bases in between. This CDR3 has 14 amino acids. The CDR3 protein is CASSLKGDQETQYF. The CDR3 DNA follows: TGTGCCAGCAGCCTTAAGGGGGACCAAGAGACCCAGTACTTC.

The CDR3 reads CASSLEGVSPLHF. The DNA for the CDR3 is TGTGCCAGCAGCTTGGAGGGGGTTTCACCCCTCCACTTT. This chain joins TRBV5-6 and TRBJ1-6; maybe TRBD1 (6 bases). CDR3 length: 13 residues. Trimming removed 0 bases at V and 9 bases at J, with 7 bases between. CDR1 is SGHDT and CDR2 is YYEEEE in the germline V gene.

This clone was detected only once. The V and J genes are TRBV2 and TRBJ2-2; 7 bases align to TRBD1. The germline CDR1 and CDR2 sequences are SNHLY and FYNNEI. V lost 6 bases to trimming and J lost 0 bases; unmatched junction nucleotides: 4. There are 15 residues in the CDR3. CDR3 nucleotide sequence: TGTGCCAGCAGCCCCGGGACAGCGAACACCGGGGAGCTGTTTTTT. Its protein is CASSPGTANTGELFF. The full variable domain, with the rest looked up from reference TRBV2 and TRBJ2-2, is EPEVTQTPSHQVTQMGQEVILRCVPISNHLYFYWYRQILGQKVEFLVSFYNNEISEKSEIFDDQFSVERPDGSNFTLKIRSTKLEDSAMYFCASSPGTANTGELFFGEGSRLTVL.

The gene calls are TRBV5-1 and TRBJ2-3; D gene uncertain. The germline gives CDR1 SGHRS, CDR2 YFSETQ. The CDR3 is 16 residues long. The V end was cut by 0 bases, the J end by 2 bases, with 13 bases between. Here the CDR3 DNA reads TGCGCCAGCAGCTTGGTAAGGGCGGCGGACACAGATACGCAGTATTTT. This encodes CASSLVRAADTDTQYF.

The chain recombines TRBV15 with TRBJ2-5; 7 bases fit TRBD2. Germline lookup yields CDR1 LNHNV and CDR2 YYDKDF (reference sequence). J was trimmed by 6 bases and V by 5 bases; bases with no gene match: 15. The CDR3 covers 16 residues. CDR3 in DNA: TGTGCCACCAGCTTTGGCGGGACTACGGGGAGGAAGACCCAGTACTTC. This translates into CATSFGGTTGRKTQYF.

The chain uses TRBV6-6 and TRBJ2-1; D is undetermined. CDR1 and CDR2 (germline): MNHNY, SVGAGI (reference sequence). The CDR3 totals 13 residues. The ends were cut back, 3 bases at V and 8 bases at J, with 11 bases in the middle. This CDR3 is CASSYQGIYEQFF. The CDR3 DNA sequence: TGTGCCAGCAGTTATCAAGGGATCTATGAGCAGTTCTTC.

This clone came up a few times. The gene calls are TRBV12-5 and TRBJ2-1, with unresolved D. The CDR3 runs to 16 residues. The germline V gene encodes CDR1 LGHNT and CDR2 FRNRAP. Trimming stripped 2 bases from V and 2 bases from J, with 13 bases between. CDR3 bases: TGTGCTAGTGGTTTGCAGCAGGCGACCCCCTACAATGAGCAGTTCTTC. Amino acid sequence: CASGLQQATPYNEQFF.

The chain carries TRBV6-6 and TRBJ2-1; D is undetermined. Germline V gene data show CDR1 as MNHNY and CDR2 as SVGAGI (reference sequence). V lost 2 bases and J lost 4, with 3 bases in between. This CDR3 spans 12 amino acids. This CDR3 is CASSYQYNEQFF. CDR3 bases: TGTGCCAGCAGTTACCAGTACAATGAGCAGTTCTTC.

The V and J genes are TRBV5-4 and TRBJ1-4; D possibly corresponds to TRBD1 (5 bases). V lost 4 bases and J lost 4, with 11 bases in between. Germline lookup yields CDR1 SGHNT and CDR2 YYREEE (reference sequence). The CDR3 has 14 amino acids. The CDR3 DNA reads TGTGCCAGCAGCACCGACAGTGTTAATGAAAAACTGTTTTTT. Translation gives CASSTDSVNEKLFF.

The sample holds one count of this clone. The rearrangement uses TRBV9 and TRBJ2-1; D unclear. The CDR3 extends over 15 amino acids. Germline-derived CDR1 and CDR2 are SGDLS and YYNGEE. V shed 0 bases and J shed 4 bases, with 11 bases lying between them. Here the CDR3 DNA reads TGTGCCAGCAGCGTAGGGGTTAGGGCTTACAATGAGCAGTTCTTC. Translated: CASSVGVRAYNEQFF.

In its sample, this clone was seen a few times. The rearrangement uses TRBV6-6 and TRBJ2-1; 7 bases align to TRBD1. The CDR3 runs 15 residues. The ends lost 4 bases at V and 4 bases at J; junction bases unmatched: 7. Germline V gene lookup returns CDR1 MNHNY and CDR2 SVGAGI (reference sequence). CDR3 coding DNA: TGTGCCAGCAGTTCCCGACAGGGTCCATACAATGAGCAGTTCTTC. Translation: CASSSRQGPYNEQFF.

V and J are TRBV30 and TRBJ1-1; D is unclear. The CDR3 length is 13 residues. From germline, CDR1 is GTSNPN and CDR2 SVGIG (reference sequence). V lost 2 bases and J lost 1, with 8 bases in between. The CDR3 reads CAWSRARNTEAFF. CDR3 in DNA: TGTGCCTGGAGTAGGGCCAGGAACACTGAAGCTTTCTTT.

This clone was seen only once. The chain has TRBV5-1 and TRBJ2-3, with D possibly being TRBD2 (6 bases). Germline CDR1 is SGHRS and CDR2 is YFSETQ. V lost 4 bases to trimming and J lost 5 bases, with 17 bases between them. This CDR3 is built from 15 residues. DNA for the CDR3: TGCGCCAGCAGCGCCACGCGGGGATCCAGAGATACGCAGTATTTT. It codes for CASSATRGSRDTQYF.

The J gene is TRBJ2-5, the V gene TRBV27; no definite D call. Trimming cost V 3 bases and J 1 base, with 6 bases left between them. The CDR3 loop spans 13 amino acids. The germline gives CDR1 MNHEY, CDR2 SMNVEV (reference sequence). The CDR3 here is CASSFAPQETQYF. The CDR3 DNA is TGTGCCAGCAGTTTTGCCCCCCAAGAGACCCAGTACTTC.